This TCR beta chain derives from a study of T cell repertoires in cytomegalovirus infection. Across the whole study: TCR beta signatures that were public indicated CMV infection and matching HLA type.

In regard to this clonotype: The antigen is unknown.

TCRdb re-analysed the reads in MiXCR, keeping a single row per CDR3 protein. The table shows about 300,000 distinct CDR3 sequences, with 8% to 10% occurring only once. CDR3 length equals 16 residues. Germline CDR1 is LGHDT and CDR2 is YNNKEL (reference sequence). J was trimmed by 0 bases and V by 6 bases; bases with no gene match: 8. Overall study results and limits: Dominant in the ex vivo response were TCR beta clonotypes restricted by HLA-C and specific for CMV. Individuals carrying CMV plus the relevant HLA were identified by cumulative frequency of public TCR beta families.

The sequence came from a human donor in good health (CMV status not recorded). Some clones in this sample may be carry-over from other donors' samples. Source material: PBMCs. The rearrangement joins TRBV3-1 to TRBJ2-3, with TRBD1 matching 8 bases. The CDR3 DNA reads as TGTGCCAGCAGTCATAAGTGGACAGGGAGCACAGATACGCAGTATTTT. This translates into CASSHKWTGSTDTQYF.